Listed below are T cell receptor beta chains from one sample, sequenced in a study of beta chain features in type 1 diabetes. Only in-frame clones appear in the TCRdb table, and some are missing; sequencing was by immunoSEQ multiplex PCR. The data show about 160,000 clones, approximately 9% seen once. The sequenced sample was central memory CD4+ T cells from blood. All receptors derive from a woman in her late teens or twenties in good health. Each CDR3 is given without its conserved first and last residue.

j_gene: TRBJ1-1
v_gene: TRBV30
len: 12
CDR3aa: AWSLTTGNTEAF

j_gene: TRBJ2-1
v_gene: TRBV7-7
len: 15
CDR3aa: ASSLGTSGSNSDEQF

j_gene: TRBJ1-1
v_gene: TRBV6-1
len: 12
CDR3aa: ASSSGTGGTEAF

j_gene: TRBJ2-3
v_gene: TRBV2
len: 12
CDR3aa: ASGGRQGTDTQY

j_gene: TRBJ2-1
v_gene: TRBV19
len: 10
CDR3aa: ASSSREGEQF

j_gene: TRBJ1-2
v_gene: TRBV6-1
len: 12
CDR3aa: ASSEPQGVDGYT

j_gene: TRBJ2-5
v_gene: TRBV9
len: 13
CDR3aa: ASSVGTGAEETQY

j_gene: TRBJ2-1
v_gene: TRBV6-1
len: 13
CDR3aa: ASSAGTSGYNEQF

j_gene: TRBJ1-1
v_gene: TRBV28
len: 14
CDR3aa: ASSSPGTGGRFEAF

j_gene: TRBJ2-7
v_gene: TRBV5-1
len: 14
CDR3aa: ASSLGPGLTRGEQY

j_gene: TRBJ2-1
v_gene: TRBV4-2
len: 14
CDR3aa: ASSQAKNKLDNEQF

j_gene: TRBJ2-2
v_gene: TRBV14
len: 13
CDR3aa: ASSQEYRAGGELF

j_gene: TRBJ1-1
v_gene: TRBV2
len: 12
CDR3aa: ASSSQGLNTEAF